This TCR beta chain originates from a study of shared clonotypes between healthy human individuals. The study's findings and limits: Across subsets, estimated richness was generally greater for naive than for memory populations.

V was cut by 0 bases and J by 4 bases, with 14 bases left in between. Germline values: CDR1 SGHRS, CDR2 YFSETQ. The CDR3 runs to 16 residues. Produced via immunoSEQ multiplex PCR; TCRdb's table is partial and in-frame only. The repertoire includes about 2 million clones, about 95% of them detected once, and about 1.1% sits in the top ten. Notes on this clone: Its antigen is still unknown.

The naive CD8 subset, CD45RO-negative cells positively selected for CCR7, excluded terminally differentiated effector memory CD45RA+ cells. This clonotype originated in a man in his late teens or twenties in good health. The sequenced sample consisted of naive CD8+ T cells sorted from blood. The rearrangement links TRBV5-1 to TRBJ2-1, with D tentatively TRBD1 (6 bases). The CDR3 bases are TGCGCCAGCAGCTTGGAGGCGCTAGGGACATACAATGAGCAGTTCTTC. The encoded protein is CASSLEALGTYNEQFF.